This T cell receptor (beta chain) originates from a study of OX40 agonist ivuxolimab in advanced cancers. With 3 bases removed from V and 6 bases from J, the gap between germline ends came to 14 bases. Germline CDR1 PRHDT, CDR2 FYEKMQ (reference sequence). This CDR3 contains 15 residues. This clone has just one count. Antigen specificity is unknown. Overall study findings and caveats: Dose levels from 0.1 to 3.0 mg/kg saw CD4+ and CD8+ blood T cells expand clonally by week 6.

Sequencing used immunoSEQ multiplex PCR; TCRdb keeps in-frame clones, though not all of them. The table has 80,000 to 95,000 clones, about 86% seen once. The V and J genes are TRBV13 and TRBJ2-2; D might be TRBD1 (5 bases). The specimen comprised CD4+ or CD8+ T cells sorted from blood, sampled in a trial of the OX40 agonist ivuxolimab. The sequence was obtained from an adult with an advanced solid tumor such as melanoma, head and neck, liver or kidney cancer. The CDR3 region is CASSFMFQGAGELFF. CDR3 DNA: TGTGCCAGCAGCTTCATGTTCCAGGGCGCCGGGGAGCTGTTTTTT.